The source of this TCR beta chain is a study of cytomegalovirus exposure and HLA in healthy donors. Looking at the study overall: In a later analysis, the roughly 120 validation repertoires were reported to have used the same platform as the roughly 600 first-cohort repertoires.

These donors were members of the roughly 120-subject validation cohort, a group separate from the roughly 670-subject first cohort. Notes on this clone: The antigen is unknown.

TCRdb keeps only in-frame clones here, not all; method: immunoSEQ multiplex PCR. The sample holds hundreds of thousands of clones, over 75% seen once. Study-level results: In vitro testing confirmed a few CMV-associated chains as specific for CMV antigens. Cytomegalovirus status was reportedly diagnosed by the classifier with high specificity and sensitivity.

The receptor comes from a woman between 18 and 29 years old in good health and CMV-seropositive. Material for sequencing was PBMCs.

This CDR3 reads CASSLKLGGWSRDTQYF. The CDR3 nucleotides read TGCGCCAGCAGCCTGAAGCTAGGGGGATGGTCGCGCGATACGCAGTATTTT. The V call is TRBV5-1, the J call TRBJ2-3; maybe TRBD1 (6 bases). The CDR3 is 17 amino acids. Trimming took 4 bases from V and 6 from J, leaving 24 bases between them. Germline CDR1 and CDR2: SGHRS and YFSETQ.